The 16 T cell receptor beta chains in this list originate from one sample, sequenced in a study of blood T cell repertoires in COVID-19 (dated by TCRdb to 2019 to 2021). Library creation used the immunoSEQ multiplex PCR assay. Imported from immuneACCESS, the table was reduced by TCRdb to in-frame sequences with V and J called. These copies leave out some clones; in studies compared against another copy, an unresolved V gene accounts for under half, and the cause of the remainder is not known. Across this sample there are about 90,000 clones, with approximately 86% seen only once. 0.95% to 1.5% of the sample rests with the top ten. What was sequenced was peripheral blood. Source of these receptors: a man at least 80 years old with active or convalescent COVID-19.

The chain joins TRBV7-3 to TRBJ2-2, with 9 bases matching TRBD1. This CDR3 spans 17 amino acids. The germline V gene has CDR1 SGHTA and CDR2 FQGTGA. V trimming: 5 bases; J trimming: 0 bases; junction bases outside the gene matches: 7. The CDR3 loop is CASSPQGTGSNTGELFF. Written as DNA, the CDR3 is TGTGCCAGCAGCCCCCAGGGGACAGGGTCGAACACCGGGGAGCTGTTTTTT. Filled out from reference TRBV7-3 and TRBJ2-2, the complete variable domain reads GAGVSQTPSNKVTEKGKYVELRCDPISGHTALYWYRQSLGQGPEFLIYFQGTGAADDSGLPNDRFFAVRPEGSVSTLKIQRTERGDSAVYLCASSPQGTGSNTGELFFGEGSRLTVL.

The chain uses TRBV10-3 and TRBJ2-1, with a possible D match to TRBD2 (5 bases). The CDR3 contains 14 residues. The germline V gene encodes CDR1 ENHRY and CDR2 SYGVKD. Trimming took off 0 bases at V and 4 bases at J, with 7 bases between the two ends. CDR3 residues: CAISESSEYNEQFF. The CDR3 DNA follows: TGTGCCATCAGTGAGTCTAGCGAGTACAATGAGCAGTTCTTC.

The rearrangement uses TRBV4-3 and TRBJ1-3, with D tentatively TRBD1 (5 bases). V lost 0 bases, J lost 7 bases, and 13 bases lay in between. Germline V gives CDR1 LGHNA, CDR2 YSLEER. The CDR3 is 15 amino acids. CDR3 amino acids: CASSQDFQGRNTIYF. The CDR3, as DNA: TGCGCCAGCAGCCAAGACTTCCAGGGTCGGAACACCATATATTTT.

The CDR3 protein is CAISDGEAGTQYF. In DNA form, the CDR3 reads TGTGCCATCAGTGATGGGGAGGCAGGGACCCAGTACTTC. The chain links TRBV10-3 to TRBJ2-5, with D possibly TRBD2 on 6 matching bases. CDR1 is ENHRY and CDR2 is SYGVKD in the germline V gene. This CDR3 comprises 13 residues. Deletions cut 3 bases from V and 7 bases from J, with 12 bases between.

V is TRBV4-3 and J is TRBJ2-7; maybe TRBD1 (5 bases). Germline V lookup: CDR1 LGHNA, CDR2 YSLEER. The length of the CDR3 is 15 residues. The V gene lost 0 bases and the J gene lost 6 bases, with 15 bases spanning the gap. The CDR3: CASSQDRAGPSEQYF. The CDR3, as DNA: TGCGCCAGCAGCCAAGATCGGGCAGGGCCCAGCGAGCAGTACTTC.

V is TRBV2 and J is TRBJ2-1, with D unresolved. This CDR3 is 14 amino acids long. Germline CDR1 is SNHLY and CDR2 is FYNNEI. Trimming took off 7 bases at V and 0 bases at J, with 10 bases between the two ends. CDR3 in amino acids: CASTFISSYNEQFF. The DNA for the CDR3 is TGTGCCAGCACCTTCATTAGCTCCTACAATGAGCAGTTCTTC.

V usage is TRBV7-2 and J usage is TRBJ1-1; maybe TRBD1 (6 bases). The germline V gene has CDR1 SGHTA and CDR2 FQGNSA. This CDR3 has 15 amino acids. Trimming shortened V by 5 bases and J by 12 bases, and 25 bases separated the two germline ends. CDR3 amino acids: CASSLLTGGISMPFF. The CDR3, as DNA: TGTGCCAGCAGCCTCCTGACAGGAGGTATTAGCATGCCTTTCTTT.

The chain employs TRBV12-3 or TRBV12-4 and TRBJ2-1, with D unresolved. Trimming took off 1 base at V and 3 bases at J, with 4 bases between the two ends. This CDR3 contains 13 residues. Here the CDR3 DNA reads TGTGCCAGCAGTTTAGGGAGCTACAATGAGCAGTTCTTC. Translated, it gives CASSLGSYNEQFF.

The V and J genes are TRBV5-4 and TRBJ2-2; a weak D match, TRBD1 (5 bases). The V end was cut by 2 bases, the J end by 0 bases, with 23 bases between. This CDR3 spans 20 amino acids. Germline V gene sequence: CDR1 SGHNT, CDR2 YYREEE (reference sequence). CDR3 nucleotide sequence: TGTGCCAGCAGCTTTTTATGGATTGGGGCAGACGCACCGAACACCGGGGAGCTGTTTTTT. Protein product: CASSFLWIGADAPNTGELFF.

This sequence joins TRBV6-2 or TRBV6-3 and TRBJ2-1, with TRBD2 matching 11 bases. This CDR3 has 19 residues. Per germline, CDR1 MNHEY and CDR2 SVGEGT. With V trimmed by 2 bases and J by 0 bases, 9 bases remained unmatched. The CDR3 region is CASSYTRGLAVSSYNEQFF. In nucleotides, the CDR3 is TGTGCCAGCAGTTACACAAGGGGACTAGCGGTTAGCTCCTACAATGAGCAGTTCTTC.

This clone has only a few counts. The chain is built from TRBV6-5 and TRBJ2-7; the match to TRBD2 covers 12 bases. CDR1 is MNHEY, CDR2 SVGAGI, per germline. The CDR3 covers 15 residues. The V and J ends lost 4 bases and 2 bases, in that order; junction bases with no gene match: 3. In DNA, the CDR3 is TGTGCCAGCAGTTCCCGACTAGCGGGAGCCTACGAGCAGTACTTC. Protein: CASSSRLAGAYEQYF.

The chain employs TRBV27 and TRBJ2-3; D perhaps matches TRBD2 (5 bases). This CDR3 has 12 residues. Germline V gene lookup returns CDR1 MNHEY and CDR2 SMNVEV (reference sequence). The V and J ends lost 8 bases and 2 bases respectively, with 8 bases between them. In DNA form, the CDR3 reads TGTGCCAGCCGTGACTACACAGATACGCAGTATTTT. Translating it yields CASRDYTDTQYF.

This clone was seen a handful of times. This chain uses TRBV3-1 (or the pseudogene TRBV3-2) with TRBJ1-6, with TRBD1 identical over 7 bases. V lost 8 bases to trimming and J lost 9 bases; unmatched junction nucleotides: 4. Germline values: CDR1 LGHDT, CDR2 YNNKEL (reference sequence). CDR3 length equals 12 residues. The CDR3: CASRQGSSPLHF. CDR3 DNA: TGTGCCAGCCGACAGGGTAGTTCACCCCTCCACTTT.

The chain employs TRBV12-3 or TRBV12-4 and TRBJ2-7, with TRBD1 matching 8 bases. The CDR3 is 12 amino acids. Losses at the gene ends were 8 bases for V and 3 bases for J; bases not matched to a gene: 3. The DNA of the CDR3 is TGTGCCAGCGCAGGGGGCATCTACGAGCAGTACTTC. Translation: CASAGGIYEQYF.

CDR3 protein: CASSLELAGYNEQFF. DNA for the CDR3: TGCGCCAGCAGCTTGGAACTAGCGGGGTACAATGAGCAGTTCTTC. This chain links TRBV5-1 with TRBJ2-1; 10 bases are a match to TRBD2. The CDR3 has 15 amino acids. With 0 bases clipped from V and 4 bases from J, the junction kept 1 base outside the gene matches. Germline V CDR1 and CDR2: SGHRS, YFSETQ.

J is TRBJ1-5 and V is TRBV7-2; D unresolved. V lost 5 bases to trimming and J lost 4 bases, with 9 bases between them. The CDR3 has 13 residues. Germline CDR1 is SGHTA and CDR2 is FQGNSA. The chain's CDR3 is CASSASTNQPQHF. The DNA of the CDR3 is TGTGCCAGCAGCGCAAGCACGAATCAGCCCCAGCATTTT.